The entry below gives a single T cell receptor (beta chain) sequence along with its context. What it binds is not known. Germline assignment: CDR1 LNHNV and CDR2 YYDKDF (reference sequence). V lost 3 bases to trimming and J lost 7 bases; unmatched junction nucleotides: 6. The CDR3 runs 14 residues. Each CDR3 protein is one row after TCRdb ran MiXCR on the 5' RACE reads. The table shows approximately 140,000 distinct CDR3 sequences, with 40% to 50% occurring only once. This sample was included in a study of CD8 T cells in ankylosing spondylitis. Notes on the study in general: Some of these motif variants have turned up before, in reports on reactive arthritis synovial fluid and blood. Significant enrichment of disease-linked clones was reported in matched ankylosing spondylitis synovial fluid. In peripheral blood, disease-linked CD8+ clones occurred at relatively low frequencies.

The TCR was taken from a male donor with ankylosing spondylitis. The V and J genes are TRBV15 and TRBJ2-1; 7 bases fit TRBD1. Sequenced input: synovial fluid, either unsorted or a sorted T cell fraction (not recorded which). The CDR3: CATSRILQGNEQFF. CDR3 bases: TGTGCCACCAGCAGGATTTTACAGGGGAATGAGCAGTTCTTC.